This TCR beta chain stems from a study of CD8 T cells in ankylosing spondylitis. Whole-study results and caveats: There was a TCR beta motif, made of 7 to 9 highly homologous variants, that appeared characteristic of ankylosing spondylitis blood.

TCRdb recomputed calls from the 5' RACE reads with MiXCR, one row per CDR3 protein. Of some 30,000 distinct CDR3 sequences detected, 12% to 15% appear once; the ten largest clones hold roughly 36%. CDR3 length equals 14 residues. Germline CDR1 and CDR2: DFQATT and SNEGSKA (reference sequence). The trim removed 4 bases at V and 5 bases at J, leaving 8 bases unmatched. This clonotype showed up just a few times. Antigen: not known. The receptor was isolated from a male donor with ankylosing spondylitis or in good health (not recorded which). The chain recombines TRBV20-1 with TRBJ2-5, with 9 positions matching TRBD2. Sequencing input: blood. The CDR3 reads CSATLAGARETQYF. The CDR3 DNA reads TGCAGTGCTACCTTAGCGGGGGCCCGGGAGACCCAGTACTTC.